This T cell receptor beta chain was sequenced for a study of cytomegalovirus exposure and HLA in healthy donors. Study observations and caveats: A highly shared variant cluster was judged a likely technical artifact.

PCR primers comprised 60 Vbeta and 13 Jbeta primers. The table came from immunoSEQ multiplex PCR; TCRdb's copy has only in-frame clones and leaves some out. In the table there are some 140,000 clones, under 80% of which are singletons. The donors (healthy individuals) were bone marrow donors. V dropped 4 bases and J dropped 7; count of bases not matched to a gene: 11. The CDR3 sequence is 14 residues long. The germline CDR1 and CDR2 sequences are SGHRS and YFSETQ. With regard to this clone: What it binds is unknown.

The chain combines TRBV5-1 with TRBJ2-7; 7 positions match TRBD2. This TCR derives from a man in his thirties or forties in good health and CMV-seronegative. The specimen was PBMCs. The CDR3 loop reads CASSPRPGGGEQYF. Written as DNA, the CDR3 is TGCGCCAGCAGCCCACGCCCTGGGGGGGGTGAGCAGTACTTC. Full variable domain (outside the CDR3, taken from reference TRBV5-1 and TRBJ2-7): KAGVTQTPRYLIKTRGQQVTLSCSPISGHRSVSWYQQTPGQGLQFLFEYFSETQRNKGNFPGRFSGRQFSNSRSEMNVSTLELGDSALYLCASSPRPGGGEQYFGPGTRLTVT.